The subject of this entry is one TCR beta chain. The PCR ran on 60 Vbeta and 13 Jbeta primers. Profiling relied on immunoSEQ multiplex PCR, and the TCRdb table lists in-frame clones only, not all of them. This table has around 230,000 clones, around 83% appearing once. The data originate from a study of cytomegalovirus exposure and HLA in healthy donors. The CDR3 extends over 16 amino acids. Looked up from germline, CDR1 is LNHDA and CDR2 is SQIVND (reference sequence). Trimming stripped 5 bases from V and 3 bases from J, with 20 bases between. V and J are TRBV19 and TRBJ2-7; D not resolved. Source material: PBMCs. This TCR was recovered from a girl aged 2-10 years in good health and CMV-seronegative. This chain's CDR3 is CASSPSVPSTLYEQYF. The CDR3 DNA follows: TGTGCCAGTAGTCCCTCTGTGCCTAGTACTCTCTACGAGCAGTACTTC.